What follows is one TCR beta chain and its context. Its antigen remains undetermined. No base qualities exist here, and no much larger clone lies one base off it. CD8 naive samples were CD45RO-negative cells positively selected for CCR7, giving a CD45RA+CCR7+ population that excluded TemRA cells. Donors were healthy HIV-negative adults with no recently reported acute infections or vaccinations. All donors were Caucasian adults living in Nashville, Tennessee, USA. Blood was obtained by leukapheresis, after which PBMCs were separated by Ficoll-Histopaque density gradient centrifugation and cryopreserved in liquid nitrogen vapor phase. Analytical flow cytometry was used to check the purity and quantity of each magnetically sorted T cell population. Genomic DNA was isolated from each sorted fraction and quantified by UV absorbance on a Nanodrop 2000c. Using the deep immunoSEQ assay, multiplex PCR amplified TCR CDR3 regions from genomic DNA. Genomic DNA extracted from each cell subset was distributed evenly over all wells of several immunoSEQ 96-well plates, and each plate served as one replicate. Each replicate PCR for sorted subsets received around 200 ng genomic DNA, equal to tens of thousands of T cell genomes. The purified libraries were quantified using a Qubit 3.0 fluorometer, sized with a Bioanalyzer 2100, and then quantified again using the KAPA Library Quantification kit. Every immunoSEQ 96-well plate was sequenced on a separate single-read 150-cycle Illumina NextSeq 550 flow cell. The authors' analysis ran thus. Because the immunoSEQ output included only junctional sequences and no quality scores, the filtering could not be the same as the filtering used for full-length reads. Sequences were annotated with PyIR, a Python wrapper for IgBLAST v1.9, and V/J genes and CDR3 were assigned using IMGT germline references. Reads with weak V/J assignments (E-value above 1e-6), missing CDR3, stop codons, out-of-frame junctions, or ambiguous translated residues were removed. V3J clonotypes were defined as sequences sharing the same inferred V gene, J gene, and CDR3 amino acid sequence. Percentage overlap between repertoires was computed as shared unique clonotypes divided by the size of the smaller repertoire. Richness of each repertoire was evaluated using RTK rarefaction, the Chao1 estimator, and Recon v2.1 estimates of unobserved clonotypes. Generation probabilities were computed with OLGA for all TCRbeta clonotypes obtained by the gDNA method from four donors. The clones in this table, taken by TCRdb from immuneACCESS, are in-frame only. Not every clone is retained; where verified, under half of the shortfall comes from an unresolved V gene, and the cause of the rest is unknown. That table gives V, J and clone size, and the DNA gave D and trimming. Across this sample there are roughly 2.1 million clones, with 93% seen only once. Under 2% of the sample lies in the top ten.

The sample belongs to a study of shared clonotypes between healthy human individuals (dated by TCRdb to between 2020 and 2021). With respect to the entire study: A couple of women and a few men aged 18 to 49 years were included in the cohort. For each donor, three plates each were used for CD4 naive and CD4 memory, two plates were used for CD8 naive, and one plate was used for CD8 memory. Each donor's leukapheresis produced roughly between about 0.8 and 8.9 billion PBMCs. Libraries were prepared and TCR repertoires were sequenced by different laboratories using diverse techniques, in order to increase sequencing depth and limit assay-specific biases. To estimate repertoire size and how much clonotype sharing occurs between individuals, the study deeply sequenced the blood TCR repertoires of roughly 5 healthy adults.

Results and caveats for the whole study, not just this receptor: Even with the large sequencing depth, rarefaction of the sorted-subset datasets indicated that sequencing was incomplete. Naive subsets generally had larger estimated clonotype richness than memory subsets. Sampling was restricted to blood, and TCR repertoires in tissue are likely to differ from TCR repertoires in blood. The genetic and exposure-history diversity represented was limited by the small number of donors. Compared with non-shared clonotypes, clonotypes shared by all four sorted-subset donors had higher generation probabilities. Based on pairwise subsampling, the degree of clonotype sharing among donors was expected to be affected by sequencing depth. Across four donors, 5% to 6% of naive CD4, approximately 4% of naive CD8, about 2% of memory CD4, and under 0.45% of memory CD8 clonotypes were shared.

The clonotype was recovered from a man between 18 and 29 years old in good health. Some clones in this sample may be carry-over from other donors' samples. Sequenced input: naive CD8+ T cells from PBMCs. In the paper's terms, the cell subset or site label means: CD45RA+CCR7+.

The CDR3 reads CASTLRSGGMDPYEQYF. The sequenced DNA: TGTGCCAGCACCCTTCGGTCCGGGGGAATGGACCCCTACGAGCAGTACTTC. Recombination connected TRBV28 to TRBJ2-7; TRBD2 is a possible D gene, resting on 6 matching bases. V drops 7 bases and J drops 2 bases, leaving 24 bases in between. As encoded in the germline V gene, CDR1 is MDHEN while CDR2 is SYDVKM. From the cysteine through the phenylalanine, the CDR3 covers 17 amino acids. This entry keeps only the CDR3 DNA: 51 bases, framed from base 1.